The 8 T cell receptor beta chains given below trace back to one sample, sequenced in a study of blood T cell repertoires in COVID-19. Generated by immunoSEQ multiplex PCR, the TCRdb table keeps only in-frame clones and is missing some. Among about 41,000 clones listed, roughly four fifths were seen once. Sequenced material: peripheral blood. The source is a woman older than 75 with acute or convalescent COVID-19.

The V and J genes are TRBV11-2 and TRBJ2-1, with D possibly TRBD2 on 6 matching bases. The CDR3 runs to 15 residues. Germline CDR1 reads SGHAT; CDR2 reads FQNNGV. Trimming left V 5 bases short and J 6 bases short, with 17 bases between. CDR3 nucleotide sequence: TGTGCCAGCAGCCGGACTATGGGAACATCCAATGAGCAGTTCTTC. This encodes CASSRTMGTSNEQFF.

This clone was counted between two and nine times. The chain combines TRBV19 with TRBJ1-3; the D gene is possibly TRBD1 (5 bases). Trimming took off 7 bases at V and 2 bases at J, with 15 bases between the two ends. The germline V gene has CDR1 LNHDA and CDR2 SQIVND (reference sequence). This CDR3 comprises 15 residues. DNA for the CDR3: TGTGCCAGTATCGCAGGGATAATGACTGGAAACACCATATATTTT. Residues: CASIAGIMTGNTIYF.

The V call is TRBV5-4, the J call TRBJ2-1; D not resolved. There are 15 residues in the CDR3. From germline, CDR1 is SGHNT and CDR2 YYREEE (reference sequence). V was pared by 0 bases and J by 0 bases, with 7 bases between. CDR3 residues: CASSLVGSSYNEQFF. The DNA of the CDR3 is TGTGCCAGCAGCTTGGTTGGTAGCTCCTACAATGAGCAGTTCTTC.

This rearrangement joins TRBV30 to TRBJ2-1; D is perhaps TRBD2 (5 bases). The CDR3 covers 14 residues. Germline CDR1 reads GTSNPN; CDR2 reads SVGIG (reference sequence). Trimming shortened V by 4 bases and J by 0 bases, and 10 bases separated the two germline ends. CDR3 nucleotides: TGTGCCTGGAACCCGGGGAGCTCCTACAATGAGCAGTTCTTC. Translating gives CAWNPGSSYNEQFF.

The rearrangement uses TRBV18 and TRBJ2-2; no clear D gene. This CDR3 is 13 amino acids long. Germline assignment: CDR1 KGHSH and CDR2 LQKENI. V shed 3 bases and J shed 2 bases, with 4 bases lying between them. The CDR3 bases are TGTGCCAGCTCACCGTTAAACACCGGGGAGCTGTTTTTT. Translating it yields CASSPLNTGELFF.

The chain is built from TRBV5-8 and TRBJ2-2; perhaps TRBD1 as D (6 bases). Germline V lookup: CDR1 SGHTS, CDR2 YDEGEE. Trimming removed 4 bases at V and 4 bases at J, with 17 bases between. This CDR3 has 16 amino acids. Here the CDR3 reads CASSRPHDRSTGELFF. The CDR3 DNA reads as TGTGCCAGCAGCCGACCCCATGACAGGTCCACCGGGGAGCTGTTTTTT.

This clone turned up a few times. The chain recombines TRBV30 with TRBJ2-3; D uncertain. Looked up from germline, CDR1 is GTSNPN and CDR2 is SVGIG (reference sequence). V lost 2 bases, J lost 0 bases, and 6 bases lay in between. This CDR3 is built from 13 residues. Here the CDR3 reads CAWSPYSTDTQYF. The DNA for the CDR3 is TGTGCCTGGAGTCCCTATAGCACAGATACGCAGTATTTT.

The genes are TRBV19 and TRBJ2-1, with TRBD2 matching over 12 bases. J gave up 10 bases and V 5 bases, and 6 bases lay outside the gene matches. Germline CDR1 and CDR2: LNHDA and SQIVND (reference sequence). The CDR3 is made up of 14 amino acids. The CDR3 sequence is CASSATSGGREQFF. CDR3 DNA: TGTGCCAGTAGTGCGACTAGCGGGGGCCGAGAGCAGTTCTTC. The variable domain in full, with the rest retrieved from reference TRBV19 and TRBJ2-1, is DGGITQSPKYLFRKEGQNVTLSCEQNLNHDAMYWYRQDPGQGLRLIYYSQIVNDFQKGDIAEGYSVSREKKESFPLTVTSAQKNPTAFYLCASSATSGGREQFFGPGTRLTVL.